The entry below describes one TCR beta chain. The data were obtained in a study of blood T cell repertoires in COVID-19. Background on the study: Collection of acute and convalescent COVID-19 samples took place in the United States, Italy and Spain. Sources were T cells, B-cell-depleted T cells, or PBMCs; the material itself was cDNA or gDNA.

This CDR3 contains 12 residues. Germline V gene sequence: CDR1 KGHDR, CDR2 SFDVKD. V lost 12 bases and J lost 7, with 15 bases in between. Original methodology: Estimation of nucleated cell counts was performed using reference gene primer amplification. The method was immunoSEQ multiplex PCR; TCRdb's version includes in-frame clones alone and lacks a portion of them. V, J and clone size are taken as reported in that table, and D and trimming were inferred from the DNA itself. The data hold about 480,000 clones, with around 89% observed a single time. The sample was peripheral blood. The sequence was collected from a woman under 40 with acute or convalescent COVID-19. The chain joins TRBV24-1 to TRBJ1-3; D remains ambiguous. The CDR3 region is CAHWLLANTIYF. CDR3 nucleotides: TGTGCCCATTGGCTTCTGGCCAACACCATATATTTT.